A single sample gave rise to the 20 T cell receptor beta chains below, sequenced in a study of cytomegalovirus exposure and HLA in healthy donors. Primers included in the PCR were 60 Vbeta and 13 Jbeta primers. Assay: immunoSEQ multiplex PCR; the TCRdb copy retains only in-frame clones and omits some. The sample holds hundreds of thousands of clones, 60% to 80% seen once. The sample was PBMCs. The receptors come from a woman between 25 and 40 years old in good health and CMV-seronegative.

This clone has more than one count but fewer than ten. V gene TRBV19 combines with J gene TRBJ1-1; tentative D call: TRBD1 (5 bases). Between the trimmed V and J ends, which lost 6 bases and 0 bases, there was a span of 11 bases. Looked up from germline, CDR1 is LNHDA and CDR2 is SQIVND (reference sequence). The length of the CDR3 is 14 residues. DNA for the CDR3: TGTGCCAGTAGGGTCAGGGAAATGAACACTGAAGCTTTCTTT. It is translated as CASRVREMNTEAFF.

The chain joins TRBV28 to TRBJ2-2; 9 positions match TRBD2. From germline, CDR1 is MDHEN and CDR2 SYDVKM. V trimming: 3 bases; J trimming: 6 bases; junction bases outside the gene matches: 8. The CDR3 is 16 amino acids. DNA of the CDR3: TGTGCCAGCAGTTTTAGTGCGGGAGGGCGGGCCGGGGAGCTGTTTTTT. Protein: CASSFSAGGRAGELFF.

This sequence joins TRBV5-6 and TRBJ1-1; TRBD1 aligns across 9 bases. The germline V gene encodes CDR1 SGHDT and CDR2 YYEEEE. The CDR3 length is 17 residues. V lost 2 bases to trimming and J lost 4 bases; unmatched junction nucleotides: 12. The CDR3 sequence: CASSFGGYRGLGTEAFF. Here the CDR3 DNA reads TGTGCCAGCAGCTTCGGGGGGTACAGGGGGCTGGGCACTGAAGCTTTCTTT.

The chain carries TRBV6-1 and TRBJ2-7, with TRBD1 identical over 10 bases. The CDR3 is made up of 14 amino acids. V trimming: 2 bases; J trimming: 5 bases; junction bases outside the gene matches: 3. Germline lookup yields CDR1 MNHNS and CDR2 SASEGT. The CDR3 nucleotides read TGTGCCAGCAGTGAAAGGGGACAGGGGAACGAGCAGTACTTC. This gives the protein CASSERGQGNEQYF.

This CDR3 reads CASSVGSGYVNEQFF. The CDR3 region has the DNA TGTGCCAGCAGCGTAGGCAGCGGCTACGTTAATGAGCAGTTCTTC. The chain is built from TRBV9 and TRBJ2-1, with D maybe TRBD2 (5 bases). Germline V gene lookup returns CDR1 SGDLS and CDR2 YYNGEE. The length of the CDR3 is 15 residues. V lost 0 bases to trimming and J lost 7 bases, with 14 bases between them.

Turning to this clone: Other DNA variants within this sample encode the same CDR3. The chain has TRBV5-8 and TRBJ2-6; D is ambiguous. The CDR3 runs to 15 residues. The ends were cut back, 2 bases at V and 4 bases at J, with 10 bases in the middle. CDR1 and CDR2 from the germline V gene are SGHTS and YDEGEE. CDR3 amino acids: CASSLRSTGANVLTF. The DNA of the CDR3 is TGTGCCAGCAGCTTAAGAAGCACCGGGGCCAACGTCCTGACTTTC.

This sequence joins TRBV5-4 and TRBJ1-5; D might be TRBD1 (5 bases). V lost 4 bases and J 5 bases, leaving 22 bases between the germline ends. Germline lookup yields CDR1 SGHNT and CDR2 YYREEE (reference sequence). The CDR3 totals 17 residues. In DNA form, the CDR3 reads TGTGCCAGCAGCCAGCACCCCTGGCAGGGCGAGGATCAGCCCCAGCATTTT. It is translated as CASSQHPWQGEDQPQHF.

V usage is TRBV11-2 and J usage is TRBJ2-1; D is unresolved. The CDR3 extends over 14 amino acids. V was pared by 3 bases and J by 0 bases, with 6 bases between. The germline V gene has CDR1 SGHAT and CDR2 FQNNGV. The CDR3 region is CASSFQSSYNEQFF. The CDR3 DNA is TGTGCCAGCAGCTTCCAATCCTCCTACAATGAGCAGTTCTTC.

The CDR3 is CASSQDTGSGIRSYTF. In DNA, the CDR3 is TGTGCCAGCAGCCAAGATACGGGCAGCGGGATTCGAAGCTACACCTTC. This chain joins TRBV4-2 and TRBJ1-2; D not resolved. The germline gives CDR1 LGHNA, CDR2 YNFKEQ. Deletions cut 0 bases from V and 9 bases from J, with 20 bases between. The CDR3 spans 16 residues.

The table lists this clone with a few counts. This chain uses TRBV2 with TRBJ2-1; D is unclear. Germline assignment: CDR1 SNHLY and CDR2 FYNNEI. The V and J ends lost 10 bases and 0 bases respectively, with 13 bases between them. The CDR3 is 14 amino acids. CDR3 sequence: CATTERSSYNEQFF. The CDR3 DNA is TGTGCCACCACGGAGCGATCCTCCTACAATGAGCAGTTCTTC.

The chain recombines TRBV11-3 with TRBJ1-1; D possibly corresponds to TRBD1 (6 bases). The ends were cut back, 4 bases at V and 4 bases at J, with 10 bases in the middle. CDR3 length: 13 residues. From germline, CDR1 is SGHNT and CDR2 YENEEA. The CDR3 DNA reads TGTGCCAGCAGCTACAGGGCGGGCACTGAAGCTTTCTTT. Translated: CASSYRAGTEAFF.

This clone was counted a few times. This chain links TRBV18 with TRBJ1-2; 9 bases map to TRBD1. The CDR3 sequence is 17 residues long. Trimming at V came to 1 base and at J to 4 bases, leaving 10 bases not matched to a gene. Germline CDR1 and CDR2: KGHSH and LQKENI. The CDR3 region has the DNA TGTGCCAGCTCACCACTCCAGAGGTCGACAGGGGGCTATGGCTACACCTTC. This translates into CASSPLQRSTGGYGYTF.

This clone turned up a few times. The gene calls are TRBV30 and TRBJ1-6; no clear D gene. Germline-derived CDR1 and CDR2 are GTSNPN and SVGIG (reference sequence). This CDR3 has 16 residues. Trimming pared 4 bases from V and 3 bases from J, leaving 16 bases between. CDR3 loop: CAWNSGRRDYNSPLHF. In DNA form, the CDR3 reads TGTGCCTGGAATTCGGGTAGGCGGGACTATAATTCACCCCTCCACTTT.

The chain employs TRBV16 and TRBJ1-1; maybe TRBD1 (5 bases). Per germline, CDR1 KGHSY and CDR2 FQNENV. This CDR3 has 13 residues. The V end was cut by 4 bases, the J end by 6 bases, with 12 bases between. The CDR3 bases are TGTGCCAGCAGCCGGGGGGAGGGCCCTGAAGCTTTCTTT. Its protein product is CASSRGEGPEAFF.

The chain links TRBV5-4 to TRBJ2-5; 9 bases are shared with TRBD1. Germline CDR1 is SGHNT and CDR2 is YYREEE (reference sequence). CDR3 length: 14 amino acids. With 3 bases clipped from V and 2 bases from J, the junction kept 2 bases outside the gene matches. CDR3: CASSWTGDQETQYF. In nucleotides, the CDR3 is TGTGCCAGCAGCTGGACAGGGGATCAAGAGACCCAGTACTTC.

The chain has TRBV5-1 and TRBJ2-3; D may be TRBD1 (6 bases). Trimming took off 0 bases at V and 3 bases at J, with 8 bases between the two ends. CDR3 size: 14 residues. Per germline, CDR1 SGHRS and CDR2 YFSETQ. The CDR3 DNA is TGCGCCAGCAGCTTGGAACAGGGAACAGATACGCAGTATTTT. This gives the protein CASSLEQGTDTQYF.

The rearrangement links TRBV6-5 to TRBJ2-3; tentative D call: TRBD2 (6 bases). V was trimmed by 6 bases and J by 7 bases, leaving 8 bases between them. This CDR3 is built from 11 residues. Germline CDR1 MNHEY, CDR2 SVGAGI. CDR3 sequence (DNA): TGTGCCAGCAGGGGACTCAATACGCAGTATTTT. It yields the protein CASRGLNTQYF.

This clone occurred a few times. The rearrangement links TRBV5-1 to TRBJ1-4; D might be TRBD1 (6 bases). The CDR3 length is 15 residues. Trimming removed 1 base at V and 5 bases at J, with 12 bases between. Germline assignment: CDR1 SGHRS and CDR2 YFSETQ. CDR3 region: CASSLKERGNEKLFF. CDR3 DNA: TGCGCCAGCAGCTTGAAGGAGAGGGGGAATGAAAAACTGTTTTTT.

As concerns this clone: One end of the junction is discordant with germline, which a read error may explain. This chain links TRBV7-9 with TRBJ1-1; D unresolved. Germline V gene lookup returns CDR1 SEHNR and CDR2 FQNEAQ (reference sequence). CDR3 length: 13 residues. Here the CDR3 reads CSSSLRRDTEAFF. DNA of the CDR3: TGTTCCAGCAGCTTACGGCGGGATACTGAAGCTTTCTTT.

The V and J genes are TRBV5-1 and TRBJ2-5; D gene unclear. Per the germline V gene, CDR1 is SGHRS and CDR2 is YFSETQ. This CDR3 is built from 15 residues. Between the trimmed V and J ends, which lost 0 bases and 2 bases, there was a span of 11 bases. The CDR3 nucleotides are TGCGCCAGCAGCTTGGTACCCGCGCCTCAAGAGACCCAGTACTTC. Amino acids: CASSLVPAPQETQYF.